The present T cell receptor beta chain was sequenced within a study of early T cells in non-severe SARS-CoV-2 infection. Study background: The input, bulk RNA from unsorted whole blood, was sequenced, and chains were unpaired.

Study-level points and caveats: VDJdb matching skewed toward anti-spike CD8 responses, missing private and CD4 specificities.

Per germline, CDR1 SEHNR and CDR2 FQNEAQ (reference sequence). The CDR3 spans 17 residues. The protocol attached unique molecular identifiers to individual cDNA molecules. Via MiXCR, TCRdb re-called the 5' RACE reads, giving one row per CDR3 protein. The sample shows 50,000 to 60,000 distinct CDR3 sequences, about 6.4% of them seen only once. In its sample, this clonotype was seen once. Its antigen remains unknown. A single base separates this from a much larger clone, so it may be a read error. The TCR was taken from an adult who was a healthcare worker with PCR-confirmed SARS-CoV-2 infection or an uninfected control (not recorded which). The J gene is TRBJ1-6, the V gene TRBV7-9; 9 positions match TRBD1. The sample was whole blood, taken at baseline. DNA of the CDR3: TGTGCCAGCAGCCCACGGACAGGGGCTTCCTATAATTCACCCATCCACTTT. It yields the protein CASSPRTGASYNSPIHF.